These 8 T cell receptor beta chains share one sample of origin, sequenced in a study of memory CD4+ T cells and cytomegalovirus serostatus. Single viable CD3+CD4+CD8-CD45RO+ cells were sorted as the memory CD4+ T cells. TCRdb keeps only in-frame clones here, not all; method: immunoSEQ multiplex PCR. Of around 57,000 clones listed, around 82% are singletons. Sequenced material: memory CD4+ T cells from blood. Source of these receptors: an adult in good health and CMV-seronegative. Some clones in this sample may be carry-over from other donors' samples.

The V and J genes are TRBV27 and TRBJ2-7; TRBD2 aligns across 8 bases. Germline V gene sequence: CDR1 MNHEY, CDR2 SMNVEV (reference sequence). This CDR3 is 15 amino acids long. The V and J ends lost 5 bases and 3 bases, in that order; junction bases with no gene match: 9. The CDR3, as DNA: TGTGCCAGCAGTGCCTCGAGACTAGCGAGCTACGAGCAGTACTTC. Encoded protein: CASSASRLASYEQYF.

The CDR3 sequence is CASSLQTGRLGYSPLHF. CDR3 DNA sequence: TGTGCCAGCAGTCTACAGACAGGGAGGTTGGGATATTCACCCCTCCACTTT. This chain uses TRBV27 with TRBJ1-6, with 7 bases fitting TRBD1. V was clipped by 5 bases and J by 8 bases; unmatched bases: 15. Per germline, CDR1 MNHEY and CDR2 SMNVEV (reference sequence). The CDR3 runs to 17 residues.

The CDR3 region is CASSEAGQWNTIYF. CDR3 nucleotide sequence: TGTGCCAGCAGTGAGGCAGGGCAGTGGAACACCATATATTTT. This chain uses TRBV25-1 with TRBJ1-3; TRBD1 might be the D (5 bases). V dropped 3 bases and J dropped 7 bases, with 13 bases sitting between them. Germline CDR1 and CDR2: MGHDK and SYGVNS. CDR3 length: 14 residues.

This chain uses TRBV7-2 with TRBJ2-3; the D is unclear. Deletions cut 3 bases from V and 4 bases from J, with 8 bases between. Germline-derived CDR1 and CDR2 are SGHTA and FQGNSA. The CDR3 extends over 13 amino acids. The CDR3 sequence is CASSLSGADTQYF. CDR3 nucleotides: TGTGCCAGCAGCTTGAGTGGCGCAGATACGCAGTATTTT. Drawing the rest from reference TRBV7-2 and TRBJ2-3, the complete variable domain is GAGVSQSPSNKVTEKGKDVELRCDPISGHTALYWYRQSLGQGLEFLIYFQGNSAPDKSGLPSDRFSAERTGGSVSTLTIQRTQQEDSAVYLCASSLSGADTQYFGPGTRLTVL.

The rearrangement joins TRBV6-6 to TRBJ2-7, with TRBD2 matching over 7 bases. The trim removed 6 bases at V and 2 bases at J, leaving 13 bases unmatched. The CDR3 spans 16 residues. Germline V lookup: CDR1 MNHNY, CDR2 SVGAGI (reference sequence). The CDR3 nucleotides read TGTGCCAGCAGGCATAGCCCGCGGGGGAGCACCTACGAGCAGTACTTC. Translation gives CASRHSPRGSTYEQYF.

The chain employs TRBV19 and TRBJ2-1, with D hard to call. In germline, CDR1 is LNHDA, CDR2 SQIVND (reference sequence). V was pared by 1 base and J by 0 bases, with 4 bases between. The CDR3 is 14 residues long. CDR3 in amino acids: CASSIGFSYNEQFF. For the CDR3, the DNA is TGTGCCAGTAGTATAGGTTTCTCCTACAATGAGCAGTTCTTC. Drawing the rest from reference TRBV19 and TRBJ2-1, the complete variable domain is DGGITQSPKYLFRKEGQNVTLSCEQNLNHDAMYWYRQDPGQGLRLIYYSQIVNDFQKGDIAEGYSVSREKKESFPLTVTSAQKNPTAFYLCASSIGFSYNEQFFGPGTRLTVL.

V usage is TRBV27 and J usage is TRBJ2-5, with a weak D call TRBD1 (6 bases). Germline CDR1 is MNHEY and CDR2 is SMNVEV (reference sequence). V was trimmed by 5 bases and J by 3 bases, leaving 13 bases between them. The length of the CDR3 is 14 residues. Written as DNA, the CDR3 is TGTGCCAGCAGTCCAACAGGGATTAAAGAGACCCAGTACTTC. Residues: CASSPTGIKETQYF.

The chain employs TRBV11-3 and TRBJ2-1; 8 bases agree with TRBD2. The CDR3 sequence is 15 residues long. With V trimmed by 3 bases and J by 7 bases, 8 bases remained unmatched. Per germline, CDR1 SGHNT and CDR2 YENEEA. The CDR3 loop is CASSLRGTGGNEQFF. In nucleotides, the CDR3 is TGTGCCAGCAGCTTGAGAGGCACGGGGGGGAATGAGCAGTTCTTC.